This record looks at one TCR beta chain sequence and its context. The record originates from a study of blood T cell repertoires in COVID-19. Study background: Acute and convalescent COVID-19 specimens originated in the United States, Italy and Spain.

Per the original methods: Estimates of nucleated cell counts were drawn from the amplification of reference gene primers. Assay: immunoSEQ multiplex PCR; the TCRdb copy retains only in-frame clones and omits some. The V and J calls and the clone size are those of that table, but D and trimming were determined from the DNA. Of about 370,000 clones detected, around 89% appear once; the ten largest clones hold about 3%. The Seattle patients, enrolled during active infection, were followed longitudinally. CDR1 is SGHAT and CDR2 is FQNNGV in the germline V gene. Germline trimming cut 5 bases from V and 1 base from J; bases unmatched to any gene: 10. The length of the CDR3 is 16 residues.

The TCR comes from a woman between 25 and 40 years old with COVID-19, enrolled during active disease. The chain carries TRBV11-2 and TRBJ2-7, with TRBD2 matching 8 bases. Sequencing was done on a sample of peripheral blood. CDR3 nucleotide sequence: TGTGCCAGCAGCCTCCCGGGGGGGCGAGGTTCCTACGAGCAGTACTTC. Its protein is CASSLPGGRGSYEQYF.